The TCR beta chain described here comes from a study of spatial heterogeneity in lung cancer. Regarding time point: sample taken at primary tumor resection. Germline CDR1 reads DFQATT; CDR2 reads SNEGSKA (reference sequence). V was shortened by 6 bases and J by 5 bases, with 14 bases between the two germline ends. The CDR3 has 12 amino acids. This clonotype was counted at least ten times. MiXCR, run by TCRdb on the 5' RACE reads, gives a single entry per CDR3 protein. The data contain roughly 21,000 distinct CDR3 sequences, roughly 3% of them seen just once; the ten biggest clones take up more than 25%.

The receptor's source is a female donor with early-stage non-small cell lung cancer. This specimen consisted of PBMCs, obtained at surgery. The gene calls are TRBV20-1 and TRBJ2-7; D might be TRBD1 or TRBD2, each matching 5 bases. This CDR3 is CSANRDGDEQYF. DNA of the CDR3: TGCAGTGCCAACCGGGACGGCGACGAGCAGTACTTC.